Listed below are T cell receptor beta chains from one sample, sequenced in a study of control samples from healthy donors and cancer patients. Sequencing was performed with immunoSEQ multiplex PCR; in TCRdb, only in-frame clones are kept and a portion is missing. This sample carries tens of thousands of clones, roughly 91% of them seen once, and the ten largest clones take 15% to 19%. Material for sequencing was blood. Every receptor here comes from a man between 25 and 39 years old in good health. The CDR3 runs from the conserved cysteine through the conserved F or W. The D gene is left open where the match is weak. Clone size is not always given. Where it is, it says once, few, many or a class for expanded clones.

>TRBV5-1|TRBJ1-5|.|.
CASSLGGERNQPQHF
TGCGCCAGCAGCTTGGGGGGTGAGCGCAATCAGCCCCAGCATTTT
>TRBV5-1|TRBJ1-1|.|.
CASRPTGNTEAFF
TGCGCCAGCAGGCCTACAGGGAACACTGAAGCTTTCTTT
>TRBV6-6|TRBJ2-7|few|.
CASSYLGAGDEQYF
TGTGCCAGCAGTTACCTGGGGGCGGGCGACGAGCAGTACTTC
>TRBV25-1|TRBJ2-7|.|TRBD1
CASSADRGRDEQYF
TGTGCCAGCAGTGCTGACAGGGGGCGGGACGAGCAGTACTTC
>TRBV21-1|TRBJ2-7|.|.
CASSKNPLAGVSYEQYF
TGTGCCAGCAGCAAGAACCCGCTAGCGGGAGTGAGCTACGAGCAGTACTTC
>TRBV7-9|TRBJ2-1|.|TRBD1
CASTLTGPTYNEQFF
TGTGCCAGCACCCTGACAGGGCCCACCTACAATGAGCAGTTCTTC
>TRBV3-1/TRBV3-2|TRBJ2-3|.|TRBD2
CASSPAGGPGTTQYF
TGTGCCAGCTCCCCCGCGGGAGGGCCAGGGACGACGCAGTATTTT
>TRBV18|TRBJ1-2|.|.
CASSPRIEGVDGYTF
TGTGCCAGCTCACCACGGATCGAGGGGGTCGATGGCTACACCTTC
>TRBV6-6|TRBJ1-2|.|TRBD1
CASSYIRTGNGYTF
TGTGCCAGCAGTTACATTCGGACAGGGAATGGCTACACCTTC
>TRBV30|TRBJ2-7|once|TRBD1
CAWDESGQKTYEQYF
TGTGCCTGGGACGAGTCGGGACAGAAAACCTACGAGCAGTACTTC
>TRBV15|TRBJ2-1|.|TRBD2
CATRPSGGAINEQFF
TGTGCCACCAGACCTAGCGGGGGGGCGATCAATGAGCAGTTCTTC
>TRBV7-3|TRBJ2-3|.|TRBD2
CASSLNPSGSTDTQYF
TGTGCCAGCAGCTTAAACCCTAGCGGGAGTACAGATACGCAGTATTTT
>TRBV18|TRBJ1-1|.|.
CASSREGMNTEAFF
TGTGCCAGCTCACGGGAGGGGATGAACACTGAAGCTTTCTTT
>TRBV7-9|TRBJ2-5|.|TRBD2
CASSSRLAGVETQYF
TGTGCCAGCAGCTCCCGACTAGCGGGAGTGGAGACCCAGTACTTC
>TRBV6-5|TRBJ1-1|.|.
CASSYSPGGNTEAFF
TGTGCCAGCAGTTACTCCCCGGGCGGGAACACTGAAGCTTTCTTT
>TRBV19|TRBJ2-7|.|.
CATSQGRAYEQYF
TGTGCCACCTCACAGGGTCGCGCCTACGAGCAGTACTTC
>TRBV7-9|TRBJ2-3|.|TRBD2
CASSLSLAGDVSDTQYF
TGTGCCAGCAGCTTATCTCTAGCGGGAGACGTATCAGATACGCAGTATTTT
>TRBV19|TRBJ1-2|.|.
CASRAKMVTGYTF
TGTGCCAGTAGGGCGAAAATGGTCACTGGCTACACCTTC
>TRBV30|TRBJ2-7|.|.
CAWSTTGYNYEQYF
TGTGCCTGGAGTACCACGGGTTACAACTACGAGCAGTACTTC
>TRBV29-1|TRBJ2-5|.|.
CSVYKDLQETQYF
TGCAGCGTATATAAAGATCTACAAGAGACCCAGTACTTC
>TRBV12-3/TRBV12-4|TRBJ1-4|.|.
CASSFSGVEKLFF
TGTGCCAGCAGTTTTTCAGGAGTTGAAAAACTGTTTTTT
>TRBV12-5|TRBJ2-7|.|.
CASGLRAGGRTYEQYF
TGTGCTAGTGGTTTAAGAGCGGGTGGGCGGACCTACGAGCAGTACTTC
>TRBV19|TRBJ1-2|.|TRBD1
CASTPDRGYVYGYTF
TGTGCCAGTACCCCGGACAGGGGGTATGTCTATGGCTACACCTTC
>TRBV11-3|TRBJ2-7|.|.
CASSPGAPNSYEQYF
TGTGCCAGCAGCCCAGGGGCTCCAAACTCCTACGAGCAGTACTTC
>TRBV5-6|TRBJ2-3|once|TRBD1
CASSPDRVRTDTQYF
TGTGCCAGCAGCCCTGACAGGGTCAGGACAGATACGCAGTATTTT
>TRBV6-5|TRBJ1-1|.|.
CASSYSPGMDTEAFF
TGTGCCAGCAGTTACTCCCCAGGGATGGACACTGAAGCTTTCTTT
>TRBV18|TRBJ1-2|.|.
CASSSEGNDYGYTF
TGTGCCAGCTCTTCGGAGGGCAACGACTATGGCTACACCTTC
>TRBV7-3|TRBJ2-7|.|.
CASSLQRGSYEQYF
TGTGCCAGCAGCTTACAAAGGGGTTCCTACGAGCAGTACTTC
>TRBV6-5|TRBJ2-5|.|TRBD2
CASSPIAGGPETQYF
TGTGCCAGCAGTCCAATAGCGGGGGGGCCAGAGACCCAGTACTTC
>TRBV5-6|TRBJ2-3|.|.
CASSLWTDTQYF
TGTGCCAGCAGCTTATGGACAGATACGCAGTATTTT
>TRBV7-8|TRBJ2-7|.|TRBD2
CASSSRLAGGREQYF
TGTGCCAGCAGTTCCCGACTAGCGGGGGGCCGCGAGCAGTACTTC
>TRBV9|TRBJ2-1|.|TRBD2
CASSVGGLGYNEQFF
TGTGCCAGCAGCGTAGGGGGACTAGGCTACAATGAGCAGTTCTTC
>TRBV6-2/TRBV6-3|TRBJ2-1|.|.
CASSRDGGPNEQFF
TGTGCCAGCAGCAGGGACGGAGGGCCCAATGAGCAGTTCTTC
>TRBV6-6|TRBJ2-7|.|.
CASTGPSSYEQYF
TGTGCCAGCACGGGCCCGAGCTCCTACGAGCAGTACTTC
>TRBV5-6|TRBJ2-7|.|.
CASSLGPQGSSYEQYF
TGTGCCAGCAGCTTGGGTCCTCAGGGGAGCTCCTACGAGCAGTACTTC
>TRBV7-2|TRBJ1-1|.|TRBD1
CASSTDRVGTEAFF
TGTGCCAGCAGCACGGACAGGGTGGGGACTGAAGCTTTCTTT
>TRBV27|TRBJ2-1|.|TRBD2
CASSTLAGGTNEQFF
TGTGCCAGCAGCACACTAGCGGGGGGAACCAATGAGCAGTTCTTC
>TRBV6-5|TRBJ2-7|.|.
CASSHDGRTYEQYF
TGTGCCAGCAGTCACGACGGGAGAACCTACGAGCAGTACTTC